These T cell receptor beta chains were read from a single sample in a study of CD8+CD57+ T cells in acquired aplastic anemia. In TCRdb, the reads were re-called with MiXCR into one record per CDR3 protein. The sample holds about 190,000 distinct CDR3 sequences, roughly half seen once. The source material was sorted CD4+, CD8+, or CD8+CD57+ T cells (not recorded which) from PBMCs. Every receptor here comes from a human donor with aplastic anemia. Both conserved end residues are part of each CDR3. Fields, in order: V gene, J gene, CDR3 protein.

v_call: TRBV5-1
j_call: TRBJ1-2
cdr3_aa: CASSFRGGYTF

v_call: TRBV24-1
j_call: TRBJ1-4
cdr3_aa: CATSDFSGNSEKLFF

v_call: TRBV19
j_call: TRBJ2-1
cdr3_aa: CASSIVLGGGAFEQFF

v_call: TRBV29-1
j_call: TRBJ1-1
cdr3_aa: CSVVSANTEAFF

v_call: TRBV5-6
j_call: TRBJ2-1
cdr3_aa: CASPFPLCSYNEQFF

v_call: TRBV20-1
j_call: TRBJ2-3
cdr3_aa: CSAETGASGTSTDTQYF

v_call: TRBV20-1
j_call: TRBJ2-3
cdr3_aa: CSARPEKDTQYF

v_call: TRBV5-8
j_call: TRBJ1-6
cdr3_aa: CASSRYRDRNSPLHF

v_call: TRBV9
j_call: TRBJ2-3
cdr3_aa: CASSVVGAADTQYF

v_call: TRBV2
j_call: TRBJ2-7
cdr3_aa: CASRITIYEQYF

v_call: TRBV19
j_call: TRBJ1-2
cdr3_aa: CASSHDGYTNYGYTF

v_call: TRBV3-1
j_call: TRBJ2-3
cdr3_aa: CASSQRRIRPFFYQYF

v_call: TRBV29-1
j_call: TRBJ2-7
cdr3_aa: CSVAGDENSYGQYF

v_call: TRBV7-8
j_call: TRBJ1-5
cdr3_aa: CASSLRQARQPQHF

v_call: TRBV9
j_call: TRBJ2-3
cdr3_aa: CASSVSGGRSDTQYF

v_call: TRBV4-1
j_call: TRBJ2-7
cdr3_aa: CASSQARVQYF

v_call: TRBV11-3
j_call: TRBJ2-3
cdr3_aa: CASSLEGASTDTQYF

v_call: TRBV5-1
j_call: TRBJ2-1
cdr3_aa: CASSLATGGSYNEQFF

v_call: TRBV2
j_call: TRBJ2-1
cdr3_aa: CASETTTHGYNEQFF

v_call: TRBV19
j_call: TRBJ2-1
cdr3_aa: CASSPSLAHEQFF

v_call: TRBV10-3
j_call: TRBJ1-5
cdr3_aa: CAISEGRGANQPQHF

v_call: TRBV2
j_call: TRBJ1-4
cdr3_aa: CASILDRGPAEKLFF

v_call: TRBV24-1
j_call: TRBJ1-2
cdr3_aa: CATSDPRGDGYTF

v_call: TRBV7-9
j_call: TRBJ2-1
cdr3_aa: CASSSQGNEQFF

v_call: TRBV7-3
j_call: TRBJ1-6
cdr3_aa: CASSVGQTNSPLHF

v_call: TRBV6-2/TRBV6-3
j_call: TRBJ2-7
cdr3_aa: CASKNRGRVEYF

v_call: TRBV5-1
j_call: TRBJ2-7
cdr3_aa: CASSAGPGLSYEQYF

v_call: TRBV3-1
j_call: TRBJ2-7
cdr3_aa: CASSPGTGPYEQYF